The subject of this entry is one T cell receptor (beta chain). Its target is unknown. These data belong to a study of T cells expressing NK-cell markers. 5'RACE template switching built TCR beta cDNA with unique molecular identifiers. TCRdb reanalyzed the 5' RACE reads, giving one entry per CDR3 protein sequence and no DNA. The sample table sets out over 200,000 distinct CDR3 sequences. Study-level findings and limits: Among CD8+ T cells from over 5 donors, dominant NKG2C+ clonotypes accounted for roughly 1.0-7.0%.

Source material: blood T cells: a sorted CD56 or NKG2C T cell subset, CD4+ or CD8+ T cells, or bulk PBMC T cells (not recorded which). This receptor was obtained from a man aged 18-30 years in good health.

CDR3: CASSLDGSNSPLHF. This chain connects TRBV5-1 to TRBJ1-6. Germline values: CDR1 SGHRS, CDR2 YFSETQ. The CDR3 is 14 amino acids.